This TCR beta chain comes out of a study of blood T cell repertoires in COVID-19. About the research overall: Samples of COVID-19 (acute and convalescent) were obtained from the United States, Italy and Spain. PBMCs, B-cell-depleted T cells, or T cells provided the cDNA or gDNA that made up the material.

During active infection, Seattle patients enrolled and were then monitored through disease. Under the authors' procedure: Using reference gene primer amplification, nucleated cell counts were estimated. Only in-frame clones appear in the TCRdb table, and some are missing; sequencing was by immunoSEQ multiplex PCR. V and J calls and clone size are copied from that table; D and trimming were computed from the DNA. The table shows approximately 69,000 clones, with about four fifths occurring only once. Looked up from germline, CDR1 is SGHNT and CDR2 is YENEEA. CDR3 length: 12 amino acids. Trimming pared 2 bases from V and 7 bases from J, leaving 6 bases between.

The chain couples TRBV11-3 to TRBJ2-1; no clear D. Sequences were obtained from peripheral blood. The sequence was obtained from a middle-aged man with COVID-19, enrolled during active disease. The DNA for the CDR3 is TGTGCCAGCAGCTTAAACTTAAATGAGCAGTTCTTC. Amino acid sequence: CASSLNLNEQFF.